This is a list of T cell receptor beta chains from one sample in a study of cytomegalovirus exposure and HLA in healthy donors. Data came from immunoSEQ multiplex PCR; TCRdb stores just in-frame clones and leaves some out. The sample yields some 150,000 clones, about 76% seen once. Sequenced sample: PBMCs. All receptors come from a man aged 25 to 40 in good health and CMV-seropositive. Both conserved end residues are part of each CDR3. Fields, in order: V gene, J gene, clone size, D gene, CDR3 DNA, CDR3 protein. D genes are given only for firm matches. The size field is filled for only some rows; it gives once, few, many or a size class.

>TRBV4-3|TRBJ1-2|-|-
TGCGCCAGCAGCCAAGATTGGCAGGGCTATGGCTACACCTTC
CASSQDWQGYGYTF
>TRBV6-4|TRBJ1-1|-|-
TGTGCCAGCAGTGACTCGTGGAAATCGGGTGAAGCTTTCTTT
CASSDSWKSGEAFF
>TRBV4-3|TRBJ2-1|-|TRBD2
TGCGCCAGCAGCCAGTTAGCGGGCTCCTACAATGAGCAGTTCTTC
CASSQLAGSYNEQFF
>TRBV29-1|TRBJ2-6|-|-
TGCAGCGTTGCACATTCTGGGGCCAACGTCCTGACTTTC
CSVAHSGANVLTF
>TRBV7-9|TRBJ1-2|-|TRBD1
TGTGCCAGCAGCTTAGGACAGGGAGGTGATGGCTACACCTTC
CASSLGQGGDGYTF
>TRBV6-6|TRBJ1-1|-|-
TGTGCCAGCAGTTATGAGGCTGAAGCTTTCTTT
CASSYEAEAFF
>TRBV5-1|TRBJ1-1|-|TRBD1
TGCGCCAGCAGCCCGACGGGGACAGGGGACACTGAAGCTTTCTTT
CASSPTGTGDTEAFF
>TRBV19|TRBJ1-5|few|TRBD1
TGTGCCAGTAGTATAGAACCGGGACAGAGTTTTATCGCCAATCAGCCCCAGCATTTT
CASSIEPGQSFIANQPQHF
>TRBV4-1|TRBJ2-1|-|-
TGCGCCAGCAGCCTGGGCGGAGGGATCGATGAGCAGTTCTTC
CASSLGGGIDEQFF
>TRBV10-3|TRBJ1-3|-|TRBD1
TGTGCCATCAGTGGACAGGGGGCGACGGGAAACACCATATATTTT
CAISGQGATGNTIYF
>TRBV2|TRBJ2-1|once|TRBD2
TGTGCCAGCGGCCGAAAACTAGCGGGGGGAAGGGATGAGCAGTTCTTC
CASGRKLAGGRDEQFF